A single sample gave rise to the 5 T cell receptor beta chains below, sequenced in a study of cytomegalovirus exposure and HLA in healthy donors. PCR primers comprised 60 Vbeta and 13 Jbeta primers. Using immunoSEQ multiplex PCR, the repertoire was profiled, and TCRdb retains in-frame clones only, with some absent. The repertoire consists of about 150,000 clones, with 70% to 80% occurring once and the leading ten covering approximately 2%. The sample comprised PBMCs. The receptor set was obtained from a woman between 55 and 75 years old in good health and CMV-seropositive.

The rearrangement links TRBV29-1 to TRBJ2-1; TRBD2 agrees at 7 bases. The CDR3 is 15 residues long. CDR1 is SQVTM and CDR2 is ANQGSEA in the germline V gene. Trimming removed 5 bases from V and 9 bases from J; junction bases left unmatched: 16. CDR3 in amino acids: CSVPSGNFPYGEQFF. The DNA for the CDR3 is TGCAGCGTTCCGAGCGGGAATTTCCCCTACGGTGAGCAGTTCTTC.

J is TRBJ1-1 and V is TRBV6-5; 9 bases fit TRBD1. The junction had 9 bases not matched to a gene; V was cut back by 6 bases and J by 10 bases. Germline lookup yields CDR1 MNHEY and CDR2 SVGAGI. The CDR3 runs to 13 residues. The CDR3 protein is CASRPPGTGLAFF. The CDR3 DNA follows: TGTGCCAGCAGGCCACCCGGGACAGGGCTAGCTTTCTTT.

The rearrangement uses TRBV14 and TRBJ2-7, with 7 bases matching TRBD1. The ends lost 4 bases at V and 5 bases at J; junction bases unmatched: 8. Germline CDR1 and CDR2: SGHDN and FVKESK. The CDR3 spans 14 residues. DNA of the CDR3: TGTGCCAGCAGCCCGCGAACAGGGGACCACGAGCAGTACTTC. This encodes CASSPRTGDHEQYF.

The chain links TRBV28 to TRBJ1-4; a possible D gene is TRBD1 (5 bases). Germline V lookup: CDR1 MDHEN, CDR2 SYDVKM. The V end was cut by 6 bases, the J end by 5 bases, with 16 bases between. The CDR3 covers 15 residues. The CDR3 nucleotides are TGTGCCAGCAGCCCCGGAGGGGTCAACAATGAAAAACTGTTTTTT. It is translated as CASSPGGVNNEKLFF.

The rearrangement links TRBV28 to TRBJ1-1, with D perhaps matching TRBD1 (6 bases). Germline CDR1 and CDR2: MDHEN and SYDVKM. The CDR3 consists of 15 residues. The germline V and J ends were trimmed by 6 bases and 5 bases, with 19 bases remaining between them. CDR3 region: CASSSTGGARTEAFF. The CDR3 DNA sequence: TGTGCCAGCAGCTCCACGGGGGGGGCCCGAACTGAAGCTTTCTTT.